Shown below are 7 T cell receptor beta chains from a single sample sequenced in a study of blood T cell repertoires in COVID-19. Clones were sequenced by immunoSEQ multiplex PCR, and TCRdb holds only the in-frame ones, with some missing. The repertoire holds about 150,000 clones, with roughly 84% as singletons. The source material was peripheral blood. These receptors came from a man aged 60 to 69 with COVID-19, enrolled during active disease.

At least ten counts were recorded for this clone. The chain has TRBV5-4 and TRBJ1-2, with D unclear. CDR1 is SGHNT and CDR2 is YYREEE in the germline V gene (reference sequence). CDR3 size: 16 residues. Trimming removed 2 bases at V and 6 bases at J, with 20 bases between. The CDR3 reads CASSFFSGRTTNGYTF. Written as DNA, the CDR3 is TGTGCCAGCAGCTTTTTCTCCGGCCGAACAACTAATGGCTACACCTTC.

This sequence joins TRBV5-1 and TRBJ1-1, with 7 bases that match TRBD1. From germline, CDR1 is SGHRS and CDR2 YFSETQ. CDR3 length: 13 amino acids. V shed 4 bases, J shed 9 bases, and the junction held 9 bases outside the gene matches. The DNA of the CDR3 is TGCGCCAGCAGCCGAGACTCAGGGGGAAAAGCTTTCTTT. Translating gives CASSRDSGGKAFF.

The chain uses TRBV9 and TRBJ2-1, with 8 bases fitting TRBD2. The germline gives CDR1 SGDLS, CDR2 YYNGEE. This CDR3 comprises 16 residues. V was clipped by 0 bases and J by 5 bases; unmatched bases: 7. The CDR3 coding sequence is TGTGCCAGCAGCGTAGGTGTTAGCGGGGTAGACAATGAGCAGTTCTTC. As protein: CASSVGVSGVDNEQFF.

This sequence joins TRBV27 and TRBJ2-2; the D is unclear. V lost 3 bases, J lost 7 bases, and 15 bases lay in between. The CDR3 is 15 residues long. Germline CDR1 reads MNHEY; CDR2 reads SMNVEV (reference sequence). The CDR3, as DNA: TGTGCCAGCAGTTTCGCTCCGCGAATCAACGGGGAGCTGTTTTTT. It encodes CASSFAPRINGELFF.

The chain recombines TRBV4-3 with TRBJ1-2, with unresolved D. Deletions cut 0 bases from V and 4 bases from J, with 15 bases between. Germline V gene data show CDR1 as LGHNA and CDR2 as YSLEER. This CDR3 is built from 16 residues. DNA for the CDR3: TGCGCCAGCAGCCAAGATTGGGCGGGTGGAGCCTATGGCTACACCTTC. Its protein is CASSQDWAGGAYGYTF.

The chain has TRBV5-1 and TRBJ2-5; 8 bases are shared with TRBD2. The CDR3 extends over 17 amino acids. Germline V lookup: CDR1 SGHRS, CDR2 YFSETQ. Unmatched junction bases numbered 11, after V lost 2 bases and J lost 2 bases. CDR3 nucleotides: TGCGCCAGCAGCTTCAGCTTACTAGCGGACCCACAAGAGACCCAGTACTTC. Translation: CASSFSLLADPQETQYF.

This chain uses TRBV7-2 with TRBJ2-7; unclear D gene. This CDR3 spans 12 amino acids. Trimming left V 2 bases short and J 3 bases short, with 5 bases between. Germline V gene data show CDR1 as SGHTA and CDR2 as FQGNSA. CDR3 DNA: TGTGCCAGCAGCTTATTCGGCTACGAGCAGTACTTC. Residues: CASSLFGYEQYF.